This entry lists 26 T cell receptor beta chains sequenced from one sample in a study of blood T cell repertoires in COVID-19. TCRdb's copy holds only in-frame clones and misses some; the assay was immunoSEQ multiplex PCR. The sample records fewer than 200,000 clones, about 85% being singletons. Sequencing was done on a sample of peripheral blood. Receptors were obtained from a woman aged 55-75 years with COVID-19, enrolled during active disease.

This clone is a singleton in its sample. The V gene is TRBV3-1 (or the pseudogene TRBV3-2), the J gene TRBJ2-2, with D maybe TRBD2 (6 bases). The CDR3 spans 17 residues. Germline V gene lookup returns CDR1 LGHDT and CDR2 YNNKEL (reference sequence). V was trimmed by 0 bases and J by 7 bases, leaving 18 bases between them. In DNA, the CDR3 is TGTGCCAGCAGCCAAGACGTAGGCCGGCTGGGGGGCGGGGAGCTGTTTTTT. Amino acids: CASSQDVGRLGGGELFF.

This clone appeared a few times. The chain couples TRBV5-1 to TRBJ1-2; the match to TRBD1 covers 7 bases. Unmatched junction bases numbered 6, after V lost 4 bases and J lost 0 bases. The germline V gene has CDR1 SGHRS and CDR2 YFSETQ. CDR3 length equals 15 residues. CDR3 coding DNA: TGCGCCAGCAGCGCAGGGGACAGCACTAACTATGGCTACACCTTC. Its protein product is CASSAGDSTNYGYTF.

The rearrangement uses TRBV18 and TRBJ1-6, with D perhaps matching TRBD1 (6 bases). The CDR3 runs to 14 residues. The V end lost 5 bases, the J end lost 14 bases, and 19 bases lay between the germline ends. Germline values: CDR1 KGHSH, CDR2 LQKENI. This chain's CDR3 is CASSYTQGVEALHF. For the CDR3, the DNA is TGTGCCAGCTCATATACACAGGGAGTAGAGGCCCTCCACTTT.

The chain combines TRBV14 with TRBJ2-1, with 10 bases lining up with TRBD1. From germline, CDR1 is SGHDN and CDR2 FVKESK. There are 13 residues in the CDR3. Trimming took 6 bases from V and 10 from J; bases not matched to a gene: 6. CDR3 coding DNA: TGTGCCAGCAGACGACAGGGGGCGGGGGAGCAGTTCTTC. Translating it yields CASRRQGAGEQFF.

This rearrangement joins TRBV7-2 to TRBJ1-3; D is undetermined. The V end lost 1 base, the J end lost 0 bases, and 10 bases lay between the germline ends. There are 16 residues in the CDR3. The germline gives CDR1 SGHTA, CDR2 FQGNSA. Here the CDR3 reads CASSLGPGSSGNTIYF. The CDR3 DNA is TGTGCCAGCAGCTTAGGACCAGGCAGCTCTGGAAACACCATATATTTT.

This chain joins TRBV18 and TRBJ1-1; possibly TRBD1 for D (5 bases). V gave up 6 bases and J gave up 5 bases, with 13 bases separating them. CDR1 and CDR2 from the germline V gene are KGHSH and LQKENI. This CDR3 spans 13 amino acids. The DNA of the CDR3 is TGTGCCAGCTCCCTAGCCGGGGGGACTGAAGCTTTCTTT. Translation gives CASSLAGGTEAFF.

The chain joins TRBV7-8 to TRBJ2-3, with TRBD2 identical over 7 bases. CDR1 is SGHVS, CDR2 FQNEAQ, per germline. Trimming removed 5 bases from V and 3 bases from J; junction bases left unmatched: 14. The CDR3 totals 17 residues. CDR3 region: CASSLVLALKGTDTQYF. The CDR3 coding sequence is TGTGCCAGCAGCCTCGTACTAGCGCTTAAAGGGACAGATACGCAGTATTTT.

This clone was recorded once. This chain links TRBV11-1 with TRBJ1-1; 7 bases line up with TRBD1. The J segment lost 6 bases and the V segment lost 5 bases, leaving 12 bases of the junction unmatched. Germline-derived CDR1 and CDR2 are SGHAT and FQDESV (reference sequence). The CDR3 contains 15 residues. As DNA, the CDR3 is TGTGCCAGCAGCCCTCCGGGACAGCTGTATGCTGAAGCTTTCTTT. It specifies CASSPPGQLYAEAFF.

The chain combines TRBV6-4 with TRBJ1-3; TRBD1 is a possible D gene (5 bases). Trimming left V 0 bases short and J 0 bases short, with 9 bases between. The CDR3 runs 16 residues. Germline-derived CDR1 and CDR2 are MRHNA and SNTAGT. The CDR3 DNA follows: TGTGCCAGCAGTGACTCACGGGGGGGCTCTGGAAACACCATATATTTT. It translates to CASSDSRGGSGNTIYF.

In this sample, this clone turned up a few times. The J gene is TRBJ1-1, the V gene TRBV5-5; no clear D. CDR1 is SGHKS and CDR2 is YYEKEE in the germline V gene (reference sequence). CDR3 length equals 14 residues. V gave up 0 bases and J gave up 9 bases, with 15 bases separating them. The CDR3 region has the DNA TGTGCCAGCAGCTTGGCCACACGTGCTCAAAAAGCTTTCTTT. Translation: CASSLATRAQKAFF.

The CDR3 reads CASNKKASGISCFDNEQFF. The CDR3 DNA is TGTGCCAGCAACAAGAAGGCTAGCGGGATAAGTTGTTTCGACAATGAGCAGTTCTTC. J is TRBJ2-1 and V is TRBV6-4, with 9 bases that match TRBD2. This CDR3 region has 19 residues. Germline V lookup: CDR1 MRHNA, CDR2 SNTAGT. With 7 bases clipped from V and 5 bases from J, the junction kept 21 bases outside the gene matches.

The chain combines TRBV27 with TRBJ1-1, with D hard to call. Trimming took off 1 base at V and 0 bases at J, with 9 bases between the two ends. The CDR3 is 15 residues long. The germline CDR1 and CDR2 sequences are MNHEY and SMNVEV (reference sequence). The CDR3 here is CASSLWGEMNTEAFF. Written as DNA, the CDR3 is TGTGCCAGCAGTTTATGGGGAGAGATGAACACTGAAGCTTTCTTT.

The rearrangement joins TRBV29-1 to TRBJ1-1, with a weak D call TRBD1 (6 bases). The CDR3 sequence is 14 residues long. The V gene lost 1 base and the J gene lost 0 bases, with 9 bases spanning the gap. The germline V gene encodes CDR1 SQVTM and CDR2 ANQGSEA. The CDR3 DNA is TGCAGCGTTGAAGGGACAGAGTTGAACACTGAAGCTTTCTTT. Translated: CSVEGTELNTEAFF.

V and J are TRBV2 and TRBJ1-4, with D possibly matching TRBD1 (5 bases). Germline V CDR1 and CDR2: SNHLY, FYNNEI. V dropped 4 bases and J dropped 4 bases, with 13 bases sitting between them. The length of the CDR3 is 15 residues. CDR3 DNA: TGTGCCAGCAGTGCGGGCAGGGCGCTTAATGAAAAACTGTTTTTT. It translates to CASSAGRALNEKLFF.

The chain recombines TRBV2 with TRBJ2-3; 7 nucleotides align to TRBD1. The CDR3 length is 14 residues. Looked up from germline, CDR1 is SNHLY and CDR2 is FYNNEI. Trimming removed 7 bases from V and 3 bases from J; junction bases left unmatched: 7. CDR3 sequence: CASIFDRVTDTQYF. Here the CDR3 DNA reads TGTGCCAGCATCTTCGACAGGGTTACAGATACGCAGTATTTT.

In nucleotides, the CDR3 is TGTGCCAGCAGCAAGAGGGACAGCTGTTATGGCTACACCTTC. As protein: CASSKRDSCYGYTF. The gene calls are TRBV21-1 and TRBJ1-2; the table's D call, TRBD1, was not checked against the DNA. TRBV21-1 represents a pseudogene. The CDR3 has 14 amino acids.

V usage is TRBV10-3 and J usage is TRBJ2-2; 7 bases fit TRBD1. Germline assignment: CDR1 ENHRY and CDR2 SYGVKD. V trimming: 1 base; J trimming: 1 base; junction bases outside the gene matches: 9. The CDR3 consists of 18 residues. CDR3 DNA: TGTGCCATCAGTGAGTTAGGCAACAGGGGCATGAACACCGGGGAGCTGTTTTTT. Amino acids: CAISELGNRGMNTGELFF.

The gene calls are TRBV19 and TRBJ2-5; D remains ambiguous. This CDR3 has 15 amino acids. V lost 1 base to trimming and J lost 4 bases, with 13 bases between them. Germline assignment: CDR1 LNHDA and CDR2 SQIVND (reference sequence). The CDR3 coding sequence is TGTGCCAGTAGTATAGGCGGCAGTCTATCAGAGACCCAGTACTTC. It codes for CASSIGGSLSETQYF. The full variable domain, its missing parts supplied by reference TRBV19 and TRBJ2-5, is DGGITQSPKYLFRKEGQNVTLSCEQNLNHDAMYWYRQDPGQGLRLIYYSQIVNDFQKGDIAEGYSVSREKKESFPLTVTSAQKNPTAFYLCASSIGGSLSETQYFGPGTRLLVL.

The chain carries TRBV9 and TRBJ1-2; D unclear. Trimming left V 4 bases short and J 5 bases short, with 12 bases between. This CDR3 is 13 amino acids long. Germline V gives CDR1 SGDLS, CDR2 YYNGEE. CDR3: CASSPGDFYGYTF. DNA of the CDR3: TGTGCCAGCAGCCCAGGTGATTTTTATGGCTACACCTTC.

This clone was recorded a few times. V and J are TRBV11-2 and TRBJ1-1, with 11 bases lining up with TRBD1. Looked up from germline, CDR1 is SGHAT and CDR2 is FQNNGV. J lost 10 bases, V lost 1 base, and 8 bases had no gene match. This CDR3 has 15 amino acids. The CDR3 nucleotides read TGTGCCAGCAGCTTAGGCCCGGACAGGGGGCGGGGAGCTTTCTTT. As protein: CASSLGPDRGRGAFF.

The rearrangement joins TRBV19 to TRBJ1-1, with 7 bases that match TRBD1. After removal of 4 bases from V and 4 bases from J, the junction contained 6 bases not matched to a gene. The CDR3 is made up of 14 amino acids. In germline, CDR1 is LNHDA, CDR2 SQIVND (reference sequence). CDR3 sequence reads: CASSTRQGGTEAFF. The CDR3 nucleotides are TGTGCCAGTAGTACTCGACAGGGCGGCACTGAAGCTTTCTTT.

The J gene is TRBJ2-1, the V gene TRBV7-2; D may be TRBD2 (7 bases). CDR3 length: 15 amino acids. Germline V gene lookup returns CDR1 SGHTA and CDR2 FQGNSA. Between the trimmed V and J ends, which lost 3 bases and 2 bases, there was a span of 11 bases. The CDR3 DNA follows: TGTGCCAGCAGCTTGGGGCGGGGGCCCTACAATGAGCAGTTCTTC. Translation: CASSLGRGPYNEQFF.

The rearrangement links TRBV5-1 to TRBJ1-6, with TRBD1 identical over 10 bases. V trimming: 4 bases; J trimming: 0 bases; junction bases outside the gene matches: 10. Germline values: CDR1 SGHRS, CDR2 YFSETQ. CDR3 length: 19 residues. Here the CDR3 reads CASSKSDRGESSYNSPLHF. In DNA form, the CDR3 reads TGCGCCAGCAGCAAATCGGACAGGGGGGAAAGCTCCTATAATTCACCCCTCCACTTT.

This chain joins TRBV6-5 and TRBJ1-5; D not certain. The germline CDR1 and CDR2 sequences are MNHEY and SVGAGI. V lost 4 bases to trimming and J lost 4 bases, with 11 bases between them. The CDR3 length is 14 residues. This chain's CDR3 is CASSWADPNQPQHF. As DNA, the CDR3 is TGTGCCAGCAGTTGGGCAGATCCAAATCAGCCCCAGCATTTT.

V and J are TRBV5-1 and TRBJ1-3; tentative D call: TRBD1 (6 bases). The length of the CDR3 is 14 residues. CDR1 SGHRS and CDR2 YFSETQ come from the germline V gene. V was pared by 5 bases and J by 2 bases, with 11 bases between. As DNA, the CDR3 is TGCGCCAGCAGTACCGGGACAACTGGAAACACCATATATTTT. It yields the protein CASSTGTTGNTIYF.

The chain links TRBV5-5 to TRBJ1-5, with a weak D call TRBD1 (6 bases). Germline CDR1 and CDR2: SGHKS and YYEKEE (reference sequence). V lost 1 base, J lost 7 bases, and 15 bases lay in between. This CDR3 comprises 15 residues. The CDR3 bases are TGTGCCAGCAGCTTGATTGATGGGGGCCGGCAGCCCCAGCATTTT. It codes for CASSLIDGGRQPQHF.